These T cell receptor beta chains were read from a single sample in a study of blood T cells in healthy people across ages. TCRdb re-derived calls from the 5' RACE reads in MiXCR, one entry per CDR3 protein. The sample has under 1,000,000 distinct CDR3 sequences, around 36% seen once. The specimen was blood. The receptors were sampled from a man between 18 and 35 years old in good health. Each CDR3 is given with its conserved first and last residue. The order of the fields is D gene, CDR3 length, J gene, clone size, V gene, CDR3 DNA, CDR3 protein. The D gene is left open where the match is weak. Not all rows give a size; the values are once, few, many and, for expanded clones, a class.

D: TRBD1; length: 15; J: TRBJ1-2; size: -; V: TRBV29-1; DNA: TGCAGCGTTGAAAGTTTCGGGACAGGGGTAAATGGCTACACCTTC; CDR3: CSVESFGTGVNGYTF
D: -; length: 16; J: TRBJ2-5; size: few; V: TRBV6-2/TRBV6-3; DNA: TGTGCCAGCAGTTACTCGATGGGGTCAGGAGGGGAGACCCAGTACTTC; CDR3: CASSYSMGSGGETQYF
D: -; length: 12; J: TRBJ1-1; size: few; V: TRBV7-9; DNA: TGTGCCAGCAGCTCTCACGCACAGGAAGCTTTCTTT; CDR3: CASSSHAQEAFF
D: TRBD2; length: 20; J: TRBJ2-4; size: many; V: TRBV7-2; DNA: TGTGCCAGCAGCCCCCTAACTAGCGGGGGGGCCGGTTTGGTCAAAAACATTCAGTACTTC; CDR3: CASSPLTSGGAGLVKNIQYF
D: -; length: 15; J: TRBJ1-2; size: many; V: TRBV5-1; DNA: TGCGCCAGCAGCGTCTCCGGGACACAGGGCTATGGCTACACCTTC; CDR3: CASSVSGTQGYGYTF
D: TRBD1; length: 14; J: TRBJ2-1; size: -; V: TRBV20-1; DNA: TGCAGTGCTAGACAGGGGGCGATCTACAATGAGCAGTTCTTC; CDR3: CSARQGAIYNEQFF
D: -; length: 13; J: TRBJ2-1; size: once; V: TRBV4-1; DNA: TGCGCCAGCAGCCAACCCTTCTACAATGAGCAGTTCTTC; CDR3: CASSQPFYNEQFF
D: -; length: 12; J: TRBJ2-3; size: -; V: TRBV12-3/TRBV12-4; DNA: TGTGTCAGCAGTTTAGCAGCAGATACGCAGTATTTT; CDR3: CVSSLAADTQYF
D: -; length: 11; J: TRBJ1-1; size: -; V: TRBV2; DNA: TGTGCCAGCAGTGCAGAGGCGCGGGCTTTCTTT; CDR3: CASSAEARAFF
D: -; length: 14; J: TRBJ1-4; size: -; V: TRBV5-1; DNA: TGCGCCAGCAGCTCCGGACGGACCAATGAAAAACTGTTTTTT; CDR3: CASSSGRTNEKLFF
D: -; length: 13; J: TRBJ2-5; size: -; V: TRBV12-3/TRBV12-4; DNA: TGTGCCAGCAGTCCCGCCCTAAGGGTAGGAAGGTACTTC; CDR3: CASSPALRVGRYF
D: TRBD2; length: 16; J: TRBJ2-3; size: -; V: TRBV20-1; DNA: TGCAGTGCTCCCATGAGAGCGCGGGGGGGCAGGGATACGCAGTATTTT; CDR3: CSAPMRARGGRDTQYF
D: -; length: 15; J: TRBJ1-2; size: many; V: TRBV12-3/TRBV12-4; DNA: TGTGCCAGCAGTAACGGAGTTGGAGGGCACTATGGCTACACCTTC; CDR3: CASSNGVGGHYGYTF
D: -; length: 15; J: TRBJ2-5; size: many; V: TRBV6-5; DNA: TGTGCCAGCAGTTATGCGGCAGGCATCCAAGAGACCCAGTACTTC; CDR3: CASSYAAGIQETQYF
D: -; length: 12; J: TRBJ1-2; size: -; V: TRBV2; DNA: TGTGCCAGCAGGGACCGCAACTATGGCTACACCTTC; CDR3: CASRDRNYGYTF
D: TRBD2; length: 16; J: TRBJ2-3; size: -; V: TRBV3-1; DNA: TGTGCCAGCAGCCGACGCTTACATGGCGGGGGAGATACGCAGTATTTT; CDR3: CASSRRLHGGGDTQYF
D: TRBD2; length: 15; J: TRBJ2-5; size: -; V: TRBV20-1; DNA: TGCAGTGCTAGAGATCCGCGGGAGGCCCGAGAGACCCAGTACTTC; CDR3: CSARDPREARETQYF
D: -; length: 16; J: TRBJ2-3; size: few; V: TRBV4-2; DNA: TGTGCCAGCAGCCAAGAATGGAGGGGGGGCACAGATACGCAGTATTTT; CDR3: CASSQEWRGGTDTQYF
D: TRBD2; length: 14; J: TRBJ2-5; size: -; V: TRBV4-3; DNA: TGCGCCAGCAGCCACCTTATCAGTGCGGGAGAGCAGTACTTC; CDR3: CASSHLISAGEQYF
D: -; length: 16; J: TRBJ2-5; size: few; V: TRBV10-3; DNA: TGTGCCATCAGTGAGAAACAGATCCTACGAAATGGAGAGCAGTACTTC; CDR3: CAISEKQILRNGEQYF
D: -; length: 15; J: TRBJ1-5; size: many; V: TRBV12-3/TRBV12-4; DNA: TGTGCCAGCAGTTTATTAGGGATAGGGGATCAGCCCCAGCATTTT; CDR3: CASSLLGIGDQPQHF
D: -; length: 14; J: TRBJ2-3; size: -; V: TRBV7-2; DNA: TGTGCCAGCAGCAACCGGGACGGCAGCGATACGCAGTATTTT; CDR3: CASSNRDGSDTQYF
D: TRBD2; length: 13; J: TRBJ2-2; size: -; V: TRBV19; DNA: TGTGCCAGTAGCAGGACTAGCGCCGGGGAGCTGTTTTTT; CDR3: CASSRTSAGELFF
D: TRBD1; length: 14; J: TRBJ2-5; size: -; V: TRBV20-1; DNA: TGCAGTGCTAGAGAGGGACAGAAAAAAGAGACCCAGTACTTC; CDR3: CSAREGQKKETQYF
D: TRBD2; length: 15; J: TRBJ2-5; size: -; V: TRBV11-2; DNA: TGTGCCAGCAGCTTATACGCGGGGGTCACCTATGAGCAGTACTTC; CDR3: CASSLYAGVTYEQYF
D: -; length: 13; J: TRBJ2-7; size: -; V: TRBV4-1; DNA: TGCGCCAGCAGCCAAGATTTTTTACGTGAGCAGTACTTC; CDR3: CASSQDFLREQYF
D: TRBD1; length: 16; J: TRBJ1-1; size: -; V: TRBV6-6; DNA: TGTGCCAGCAGGGATGGGACAGGGCCCGGGAACACTGAAGCTTTCTTT; CDR3: CASRDGTGPGNTEAFF